The entry below gives a single T cell receptor beta chain sequence along with its context. No cognate antigen has been identified for it. One base away there is no much larger clone; base qualities are not given. This sample is part of a study of shared clonotypes between healthy human individuals (dated by TCRdb to the early 2020s). For context, the study as a whole: A couple of women and a few men aged 18 to 49 years were included in the cohort. Blood TCR repertoires of five healthy adults were deeply sequenced to estimate repertoire size and the extent of clonotype sharing between individuals. To increase sequencing depth and limit assay-specific biases, TCR repertoire library preparation and sequencing were carried out by different laboratories using diverse techniques. Leukapheresis yielded between about 0.94 and 9 billion PBMCs per donor.

Study-wide findings and limitations: The genetic and exposure-history diversity represented was limited by the small number of donors. Sampling was limited to blood, and TCR repertoires in tissue likely differ from TCR repertoires in blood. Pairwise subsampling led to the expectation that sequencing depth would affect the degree of clonotype sharing among donors.

Donors were healthy HIV-negative adults with no recently reported acute infections or vaccinations. Only Caucasian adults living in Nashville, Tennessee, USA were represented among the donors. For unsorted samples, approximately 84 million PBMCs were counted, and genomic DNA was extracted using the QIAamp DNA Blood Mini kit. Blood was collected by leukapheresis, and PBMCs were isolated by Ficoll-Histopaque density gradient centrifugation and then cryopreserved in liquid nitrogen vapor phase. The germline V gene provides CDR1 SGHRS and CDR2 YFSETQ. From cysteine to phenylalanine, the CDR3 is 11 amino acids long. CDR3 DNA only is kept here, 33 bases in frame from base 1. V gives up 3 bases and J gives up 0 bases, and the segment between their germline ends measures 0 bases. TCR CDR3 regions were amplified from genomic DNA by multiplex PCR using the deep immunoSEQ assay. Genomic DNA extracted from each cell subset was distributed evenly over all wells of several immunoSEQ 96-well plates, and each plate served as one replicate. For unsorted PBMC, approximately 290 ng genomic DNA, equal to about 29,000 T cell genomes, was loaded into each replicate PCR. Ten immunoSEQ deep assay plates were used to sequence the unsorted PBMC genomic DNA. Purified libraries were quantified with a Qubit 3.0 fluorometer, sized on a Bioanalyzer 2100, and re-quantified with the KAPA Library Quantification kit. Every immunoSEQ 96-well plate was sequenced on a separate single-read 150-cycle Illumina NextSeq 550 flow cell. The original methods were these. Because only junctional sequences without quality scores were contained in the immunoSEQ output, filtering matching that applied to full-length reads could not be performed. To assign V/J genes and CDR3, sequences were annotated using PyIR, a Python wrapper for IgBLAST v1.9, with IMGT germline references. Reads were filtered out if the reads had weak V/J assignments (E-value above 1e-6), no CDR3, stop codons, out-of-frame junctions, or ambiguous translated residues. V3J clonotypes were defined as sequences sharing an identical inferred V gene, J gene, and CDR3 amino acid sequence. The percentage overlap between two repertoires was calculated by dividing the number of shared unique clonotypes by the size of the smaller repertoire. Three approaches were used to assess repertoire richness: RTK rarefaction, the Chao1 estimator, and Recon v2.1 estimates of unobserved clonotypes. The table was pulled from immuneACCESS by TCRdb, which kept in-frame rearrangements only. Such tables lose some clones; where checked, under half of the loss comes from unresolved V genes, and the rest has no known cause. D and trimming come from the DNA, and the V and J calls and clone size come from that table. The sample table records some 530,000 clones; approximately 84% of these occur just once. The ten largest clones capture approximately 11% of the sample.

This clonotype originated in a woman between 40 and 50 years old in good health. Some clones in this sample may be carry-over from other donors' samples. The chain couples TRBV5-1 to TRBJ1-2, with the D gene call left open. Sequencing input: PBMCs. The DNA reads TGCGCCAGCAGCTCTAACTATGGCTACACCTTC. It encodes CASSSNYGYTF.